This T cell receptor (beta chain) was recorded in a study of a mutant IDH1 vaccine in newly diagnosed glioma. Overall study: Vaccinations were initiated 4-6 weeks following radiotherapy alone, or were given together with temozolomide cycles. Standard pretreatment was either radiotherapy, temozolomide, or, for most, radiochemotherapy with temozolomide.

The CDR3 consists of 14 residues. Per the germline V gene, CDR1 is SGHRS and CDR2 is YFSETQ. Between the trimmed V and J ends, which lost 2 bases and 5 bases, there was a span of 10 bases. This sample's time point: week 47, end of study. Doses of 300 ug of mutant IDH1 20-mer peptide were given with topical imiquimod. For this clone: Its target is unknown. This specimen includes other DNA sequences encoding the same CDR3.

The method was immunoSEQ multiplex PCR; TCRdb's version includes in-frame clones alone and lacks a portion of them. Among more than 30,000 clones listed, over 75% were seen once. This sequence joins TRBV5-1 and TRBJ1-4; tentative D call: TRBD1 (6 bases). Sequencing was performed on PBMCs, taken from a glioma patient whose treatment included an IDH1 peptide vaccine. This TCR came from a middle-aged woman with glioma. The CDR3 is CASSFGQGNEKLFF. The CDR3 DNA is TGCGCCAGCAGCTTCGGCCAGGGGAATGAAAAACTGTTTTTT.